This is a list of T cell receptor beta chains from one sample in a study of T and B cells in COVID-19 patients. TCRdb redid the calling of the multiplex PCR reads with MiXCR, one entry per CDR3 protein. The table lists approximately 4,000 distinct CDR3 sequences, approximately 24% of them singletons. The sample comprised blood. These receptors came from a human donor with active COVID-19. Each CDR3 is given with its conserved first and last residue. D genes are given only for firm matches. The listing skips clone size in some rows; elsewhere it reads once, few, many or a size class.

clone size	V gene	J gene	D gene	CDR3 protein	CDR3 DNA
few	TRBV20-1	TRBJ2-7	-	CSAREGTASSYEQYF	TGCAGTGCTAGAGAAGGGACGGCCAGCTCCTACGAGCAGTACTTC
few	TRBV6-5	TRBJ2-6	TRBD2	CASSQRQLAGVWTGANVLTF	TGTGCCAGCAGCCAACGACAACTAGCGGGAGTGTGGACTGGGGCCAACGTCCTGACTTTC
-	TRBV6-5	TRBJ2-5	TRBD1	CAIGADRGRETQYF	TGTGCCATCGGGGCGGACAGGGGGCGCGAAACCCAGTACTTC
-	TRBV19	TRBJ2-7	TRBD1	CASSTGGTGGYEQYF	TGTGCCAGTAGTACCGGGGGGACAGGGGGCTACGAGCAGTACTTC
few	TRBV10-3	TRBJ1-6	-	CAISEGHTTNSPLHF	TGTGCCATCAGTGAGGGACACACAACAAATTCACCCCTCCACTTT
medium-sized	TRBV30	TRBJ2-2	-	CAWAGPWGGELFF	TGTGCCTGGGCGGGCCCATGGGGCGGGGAGCTGTTTTTT
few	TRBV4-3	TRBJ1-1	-	CASSQDPGNTEAFF	TGTGCCAGCAGCCAAGATCCGGGGAACACTGAAGCTTTCTTT
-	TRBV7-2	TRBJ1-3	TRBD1	CASSSYTLPGQAYSGNTIYF	TGTGCCAGCAGCTCTTACACCCTGCCGGGACAGGCTTACTCTGGAAACACCATATATTTT
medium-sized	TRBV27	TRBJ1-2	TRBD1	CASSSGQGIGEGYTF	TGTGCCAGCAGTTCCGGACAGGGAATCGGAGAGGGCTACACCTTC
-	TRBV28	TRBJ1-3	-	CASSAPGDSSGNTIYF	TGTGCCAGCAGTGCGCCAGGGGATTCCTCTGGAAACACCATATATTTT
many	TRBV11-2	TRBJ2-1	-	CASRGRNNEQFF	TGTGCCAGCAGGGGGCGGAATAATGAGCAGTTCTTC
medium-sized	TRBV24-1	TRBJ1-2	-	CATSDNVVGYTF	TGTGCCACCAGTGATAATGTGGTTGGCTACACCTTC
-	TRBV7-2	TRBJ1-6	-	CASSPAGNSPLHF	TGTGCCAGCAGCCCGGCGGGTAATTCACCCCTCCACTTT
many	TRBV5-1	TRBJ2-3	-	CASSRLDVGTDTQYF	TGCGCCAGCAGTAGGTTAGATGTCGGGACAGATACGCAGTATTTT
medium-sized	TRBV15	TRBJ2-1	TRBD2	CATSRDGAGANEQFF	TGTGCCACCAGCAGAGATGGGGCGGGAGCGAATGAGCAGTTCTTC
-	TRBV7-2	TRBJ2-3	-	CASSSGATDTQYF	TGTGCCAGCAGTTCGGGAGCGACAGATACGCAGTATTTT
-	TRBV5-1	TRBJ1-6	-	CASSLDPARLTSSYNSPLHF	TGCGCCAGCAGCTTGGATCCGGCGAGACTAACTAGCTCCTATAATTCACCCCTCCACTTT
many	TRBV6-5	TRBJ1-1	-	CASSSRESTEAFF	TGTGCCAGCAGTTCCAGGGAGAGCACTGAAGCTTTCTTT
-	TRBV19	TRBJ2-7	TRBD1	CASNPGTGRYEQYF	TGTGCCTCAAACCCCGGGACAGGGAGGTACGAGCAGTACTTC
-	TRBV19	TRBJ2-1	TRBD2	CASMDGAGVGEQFF	TGTGCCAGTATGGACGGAGCGGGAGTAGGAGAGCAGTTCTTC
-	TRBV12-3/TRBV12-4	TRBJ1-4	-	CASSFMDRLFF	TGTGCCAGCAGTTTTATGGACAGACTGTTTTTT
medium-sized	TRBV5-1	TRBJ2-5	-	CASSLDGSPETQYF	TGCGCCAGCAGCTTGGATGGGTCCCCAGAGACCCAGTACTTC
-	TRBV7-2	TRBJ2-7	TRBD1	CAESSEPTGPLDEQYF	TGTGCCGAGTCCTCTGAACCGACAGGGCCTCTAGACGAGCAGTACTTC